These 10 T cell receptor beta chains share one sample of origin, sequenced in a study of cytomegalovirus exposure and HLA in healthy donors. The PCR made use of 60 Vbeta and 13 Jbeta primers. Assay used: immunoSEQ multiplex PCR; TCRdb lists only in-frame clones, some missing. The sample contains 90,000 to 120,000 clones, roughly 80% of which appear only once. The sample taken for sequencing was PBMCs. These TCRs come from a man aged 25 to 45 in good health and CMV-seronegative.

This chain links TRBV15 with TRBJ1-2; D call uncertain. Trimming took off 1 base at V and 7 bases at J, with 10 bases between the two ends. The CDR3 is 13 residues long. The germline CDR1 and CDR2 sequences are LNHNV and YYDKDF (reference sequence). The CDR3 nucleotides read TGTGCCACCAGCAGAGGCCCGACGGGTGGCTACACCTTC. This translates into CATSRGPTGGYTF.

This chain connects TRBV18 to TRBJ2-1; D call uncertain. CDR3 length: 14 residues. Germline loops: CDR1 KGHSH, CDR2 LQKENI. Trimming cost V 5 bases and J 6 bases, with 14 bases left between them. The CDR3 sequence is CASSSELPGNEQFF. CDR3 nucleotide sequence: TGTGCCAGCTCATCTGAGCTACCGGGCAATGAGCAGTTCTTC.

The chain links TRBV30 to TRBJ1-4, with D tentatively TRBD1 (6 bases). Germline V gives CDR1 GTSNPN, CDR2 SVGIG (reference sequence). The CDR3 covers 14 residues. Trimming shortened V by 0 bases and J by 9 bases, and 14 bases separated the two germline ends. This chain's CDR3 is CAWSVGRGRQKLFF. The CDR3 DNA reads as TGTGCCTGGAGTGTAGGCAGGGGCCGGCAAAAACTGTTTTTT.

V usage is TRBV9 and J usage is TRBJ1-2; D call uncertain. The germline V and J ends were trimmed by 4 bases and 2 bases, with 15 bases remaining between them. Looked up from germline, CDR1 is SGDLS and CDR2 is YYNGEE. The CDR3 extends over 15 amino acids. The CDR3 loop is CASSSPRYQNYGYTF. As DNA, the CDR3 is TGTGCCAGCAGCTCCCCGAGGTACCAGAACTATGGCTACACCTTC.

The chain joins TRBV7-3 to TRBJ1-1; D remains ambiguous. The CDR3 runs to 13 residues. V lost 1 base and J 11 bases, leaving 14 bases between the germline ends. Per germline, CDR1 SGHTA and CDR2 FQGTGA. The CDR3 DNA reads as TGTGCCAGCAGCTTAAGGAGAGGGAAGAGGGCTTTCTTT. Protein sequence: CASSLRRGKRAFF.

The V gene is TRBV6-5, the J gene TRBJ1-5; 7 bases line up with TRBD1. V was clipped by 4 bases and J by 6 bases; unmatched bases: 3. The CDR3 sequence is 13 residues long. Germline V lookup: CDR1 MNHEY, CDR2 SVGAGI. The CDR3 protein is CASSSDRAQPQHF. CDR3 coding DNA: TGTGCCAGCAGTTCAGACAGGGCTCAGCCCCAGCATTTT.

V usage is TRBV6-5 and J usage is TRBJ2-3, with 12 bases identical to TRBD2. CDR1 MNHEY and CDR2 SVGAGI come from the germline V gene. The CDR3 consists of 15 residues. The V and J ends lost 5 bases and 3 bases, in that order; junction bases with no gene match: 3. The CDR3 DNA reads TGTGCCAGCAGTCTAGGACTAGCGGGAACAGATACGCAGTATTTT. This gives the protein CASSLGLAGTDTQYF.

V is TRBV11-1 and J is TRBJ2-2, with TRBD2 matching 12 bases. V gave up 4 bases and J gave up 6 bases; unmatched junction bases: 6. The CDR3 contains 16 residues. Germline CDR1 is SGHAT and CDR2 is FQDESV (reference sequence). CDR3 bases: TGTGCCAGCAGCTCGACTAGCGGGAGAGCTGCCGGGGAGCTGTTTTTT. Translated: CASSSTSGRAAGELFF.

The chain couples TRBV10-2 to TRBJ1-6; TRBD1 matches 9 bases. Germline assignment: CDR1 WSHSY and CDR2 SAAADI. This CDR3 spans 14 amino acids. The V and J ends lost 8 bases and 7 bases, in that order; junction bases with no gene match: 6. DNA of the CDR3: TGCGCCAGCGGGGAACAGGGGGCAAATTCACCCCTCCACTTT. This codes for CASGEQGANSPLHF.

This chain joins TRBV6-5 and TRBJ2-5; no firm D call. CDR3 length equals 12 residues. Germline-derived CDR1 and CDR2 are MNHEY and SVGAGI. Trimming took 3 bases from V and 2 from J, leaving 4 bases between them. Here the CDR3 DNA reads TGTGCCAGCAGTTATCCTCAAGAGACCCAGTACTTC. Amino acid sequence: CASSYPQETQYF.